Listed below are T cell receptor beta chains from one sample, sequenced in a study of shared clonotypes between healthy human individuals. Sequencing was performed with immunoSEQ multiplex PCR; in TCRdb, only in-frame clones are kept and a portion is missing. The data show 490,000 or so clones, 76% seen once. Sequencing was carried out using PBMCs. The origin of the receptors is a middle-aged woman in good health. Some clones in this sample may be carry-over from other donors' samples. Both conserved end residues are part of each CDR3. A D gene is named only where the DNA matches it firmly. The size field is filled for only some rows; it gives once, few, many or a size class.

clone_size | j_call | v_call | d_call | cdr3_aa | cdr3_nt
NA | TRBJ2-5 | TRBV5-1 | NA | CASSRTVEKETQYF | TGCGCCAGCAGCCGGACAGTAGAGAAAGAGACCCAGTACTTC
NA | TRBJ1-1 | TRBV27 | NA | CASSPGTSNTEAFF | TGTGCCAGCAGCCCAGGGACCTCGAACACTGAAGCTTTCTTT
once | TRBJ2-1 | TRBV2 | TRBD2 | CASSPSSGRAGGEQFF | TGTGCCAGCAGTCCATCTAGCGGGAGGGCCGGGGGTGAGCAGTTCTTC
NA | TRBJ2-7 | TRBV6-5 | TRBD1 | CASSYRGPTYEQYF | TGTGCCAGCAGTTACAGGGGGCCTACCTACGAGCAGTACTTC
NA | TRBJ2-5 | TRBV5-4 | TRBD2 | CASSLGVGGSSQETQYF | TGTGCCAGCAGCCTCGGCGTCGGCGGGAGTAGTCAAGAGACCCAGTACTTC
NA | TRBJ1-4 | TRBV28 | NA | CASSYSFNEKLFF | TGTGCCAGCAGTTACAGCTTTAATGAAAAACTGTTTTTT
NA | TRBJ2-5 | TRBV19 | NA | CASSILGGIGETQYF | TGTGCCAGTAGTATTTTGGGCGGGATAGGAGAGACCCAGTACTTC
few | TRBJ2-2 | TRBV30 | TRBD1 | CAWSDWTGGRGELFF | TGTGCCTGGAGTGATTGGACAGGGGGACGCGGGGAGCTGTTTTTT
NA | TRBJ1-5 | TRBV5-1 | TRBD1 | CASSLDPPTGSGSNQPQHF | TGCGCCAGCAGCTTGGATCCCCCGACAGGGTCGGGCAGCAATCAGCCCCAGCATTTT
NA | TRBJ2-1 | TRBV2 | NA | CASWWGSYNEQFF | TGTGCCAGCTGGTGGGGCTCCTACAATGAGCAGTTCTTC
few | TRBJ2-5 | TRBV5-4 | TRBD2 | CATASLAGLQETQYF | TGTGCCACCGCCTCCCTAGCGGGCCTACAAGAGACCCAGTACTTC
NA | TRBJ2-3 | TRBV27 | NA | CASSFDNPGDTQYF | TGTGCCAGCAGTTTTGACAATCCCGGGGATACGCAGTATTTT
NA | TRBJ1-2 | TRBV19 | NA | CASSEDSSYYGYTF | TGTGCCAGTAGTGAAGACAGCAGCTACTATGGCTACACCTTC
NA | TRBJ1-5 | TRBV7-8 | NA | CASSLGGSQPQHF | TGTGCCAGCAGCTTAGGGGGGAGTCAGCCCCAGCATTTT
NA | TRBJ1-1 | TRBV28 | NA | CASGSGFTEAFF | TGTGCCAGCGGTTCGGGATTCACTGAAGCTTTCTTT
NA | TRBJ2-3 | TRBV4-2 | TRBD2 | CASSQISGLAGGVADTQYF | TGTGCCAGCAGCCAAATCTCCGGACTAGCGGGAGGGGTGGCAGATACGCAGTATTTT
NA | TRBJ2-7 | TRBV7-2 | TRBD1 | CASSNRQGWDEQYF | TGTGCCAGCAGCAACCGACAGGGGTGGGACGAGCAGTACTTC
NA | TRBJ2-3 | TRBV5-1 | NA | CASSETGVDTQYF | TGCGCCAGCAGCGAGACCGGGGTGGATACGCAGTATTTT